A single sample gave rise to the 21 T cell receptor beta chains below, sequenced in a study of cytomegalovirus exposure and HLA in healthy donors. The repertoire was sequenced with immunoSEQ multiplex PCR; TCRdb's copy has only in-frame clones and lacks some. The repertoire holds roughly 280,000 clones, with 80% to 90% as singletons. The sample consisted of PBMCs. Receptors were obtained from a woman aged 18-29 years in good health and CMV-seronegative.

CDR3 coding DNA: TGTGCCAGCAGCGTGGACAGGCGTACCTACAATGAGCAGTTCTTC. Its translation: CASSVDRRTYNEQFF. The chain joins TRBV2 to TRBJ2-1, with TRBD1 matching 7 bases. From germline, CDR1 is SNHLY and CDR2 FYNNEI. The CDR3 runs 15 residues. V gave up 6 bases and J gave up 2 bases; unmatched junction bases: 7.

This chain links TRBV4-1 with TRBJ1-2; possible D gene TRBD1, 6 bases. There are 16 residues in the CDR3. Between the trimmed V and J ends, which lost 2 bases and 0 bases, there was a span of 13 bases. The germline V gene encodes CDR1 MGHRA and CDR2 YSYEKL. The CDR3 nucleotides read TGCGCCAGCAGCCAACCGGGACACAACGCTAACTATGGCTACACCTTC. This gives the protein CASSQPGHNANYGYTF.

In this sample, this clone turned up a few times. The chain combines TRBV6-5 with TRBJ1-5, with D maybe TRBD1 (5 bases). Germline CDR1 MNHEY, CDR2 SVGAGI. This CDR3 region has 13 residues. The V gene lost 6 bases and the J gene lost 7 bases, with 13 bases spanning the gap. Written as DNA, the CDR3 is TGTGCCAGCAGCCTGACAGTATTGCAGCCCCAGCATTTT. As protein: CASSLTVLQPQHF.

The CDR3 sequence is CSVEDLHQGGEQYF. CDR3 sequence (DNA): TGCAGCGTTGAAGATCTTCACCAGGGGGGTGAGCAGTACTTC. This rearrangement joins TRBV29-1 to TRBJ2-7, with D possibly TRBD1 on 7 matching bases. V gave up 0 bases and J gave up 7 bases, with 16 bases separating them. The CDR3 has 14 amino acids. Per germline, CDR1 SQVTM and CDR2 ANQGSEA.

The chain has TRBV5-6 and TRBJ1-5; TRBD1 might be the D (5 bases). The germline V gene has CDR1 SGHDT and CDR2 YYEEEE. The CDR3 spans 17 residues. Trimming cost V 1 base and J 1 base, with 15 bases left between them. The CDR3 DNA reads TGTGCCAGCAGCTTGTGGCAGGGAAAGAGGAGCAATCAGCCCCAGCATTTT. Its protein product is CASSLWQGKRSNQPQHF.

The rearrangement links TRBV30 to TRBJ2-7, with 7 bases identical to TRBD2. The CDR3 has 14 amino acids. Germline V gene sequence: CDR1 GTSNPN, CDR2 SVGIG (reference sequence). V trimming: 2 bases; J trimming: 4 bases; junction bases outside the gene matches: 8. The chain's CDR3 is CAWSRGGSRYEQYF. CDR3 sequence (DNA): TGTGCCTGGAGTAGGGGCGGGAGTAGATACGAGCAGTACTTC.

This clone appeared once. The V call is TRBV6-1, the J call TRBJ1-2, with unresolved D. Trimming shortened V by 7 bases and J by 5 bases, and 14 bases separated the two germline ends. The CDR3 totals 13 residues. Germline V lookup: CDR1 MNHNS, CDR2 SASEGT. The CDR3 DNA sequence: TGTGCCAGCACGGCAACAGAGTTATATGGCTACACCTTC. It yields the protein CASTATELYGYTF.

The chain combines TRBV11-1 with TRBJ2-7, with TRBD1 identical over 9 bases. V was clipped by 6 bases and J by 2 bases; unmatched bases: 5. This CDR3 contains 14 residues. Germline CDR1 and CDR2: SGHAT and FQDESV (reference sequence). The CDR3 region has the DNA TGTGCCAGCAGATCCGGGACAGGGACCTACGAGCAGTACTTC. Residues: CASRSGTGTYEQYF. Together with reference TRBV11-1 and TRBJ2-7, the CDR3 gives the full variable domain: EAEVAQSPRYKITEKSQAVAFWCDPISGHATLYWYRQILGQGPELLVQFQDESVVDDSQLPKDRFSAERLKGVDSTLKIQPAELGDSAMYLCASRSGTGTYEQYFGPGTRLTVT.

The rearrangement links TRBV6-5 to TRBJ1-5; D gene unclear. The CDR3 runs 16 residues. The V gene's germline CDR1 is MNHEY and CDR2 SVGAGI. V lost 3 bases to trimming and J lost 6 bases, with 18 bases between them. As DNA, the CDR3 is TGTGCCAGCAGTTATTCTAGTCTCATCAGCGGTCAGCCCCAGCATTTT. Protein: CASSYSSLISGQPQHF.

The rearrangement joins TRBV28 to TRBJ1-2; D may be TRBD1 (5 bases). V gave up 5 bases and J gave up 1 base, with 17 bases separating them. The CDR3 contains 16 residues. Germline V gene sequence: CDR1 MDHEN, CDR2 SYDVKM. The CDR3 region is CASSRVGAAINYGYTF. CDR3 nucleotides: TGTGCCAGCAGTCGAGTAGGGGCTGCGATTAACTATGGCTACACCTTC.

The rearrangement uses TRBV6-6 and TRBJ1-5; D is uncertain. This CDR3 contains 12 residues. The ends were cut back, 2 bases at V and 7 bases at J, with 6 bases in the middle. Germline values: CDR1 MNHNY, CDR2 SVGAGI (reference sequence). For the CDR3, the DNA is TGTGCCAGCAGTTACCGGTACCAGCCCCAGCATTTT. It specifies CASSYRYQPQHF.

This clone has only one observation. Here the CDR3 DNA reads TGTGCCTGGAGGCCCCAGGGAAGTGAAAAACTGTTTTTT. Protein: CAWRPQGSEKLFF. The V and J genes are TRBV30 and TRBJ1-4; possibly TRBD1 for D (5 bases). Trimming left V 3 bases short and J 7 bases short, with 12 bases between. CDR1 GTSNPN and CDR2 SVGIG come from the germline V gene (reference sequence). The CDR3 runs 13 residues. The variable domain in full, with the rest retrieved from reference TRBV30 and TRBJ1-4, is SQTIHQWPATLVQPVGSPLSLECTVEGTSNPNLYWYRQAAGRGLQLLFYSVGIGQISSEVPQNLSASRPQDRQFILSSKKLLLSDSGFYLCAWRPQGSEKLFFGSGTQLSVL.

The V call is TRBV7-6, the J call TRBJ2-1; 8 nucleotides match TRBD2. The CDR3 runs 15 residues. The ends lost 6 bases at V and 3 bases at J; junction bases unmatched: 7. Germline lookup yields CDR1 SGHVS and CDR2 FNYEAQ. The CDR3: CASSAPGGSYNEQFF. As DNA, the CDR3 is TGTGCCAGCAGTGCCCCGGGGGGGAGCTACAATGAGCAGTTCTTC.

DNA for the CDR3: TGCGCCAGCAGCCTAGGGGGCTCGTACGAGCAGTACTTC. It encodes CASSLGGSYEQYF. V and J are TRBV4-1 and TRBJ2-7, with TRBD1 matching 7 bases. Trimming at V came to 4 bases and at J to 4 bases, leaving 4 bases not matched to a gene. This CDR3 has 13 amino acids. Germline V gives CDR1 MGHRA, CDR2 YSYEKL.

This clone was found many times. The gene calls are TRBV10-1 and TRBJ2-7, with 10 bases matching TRBD1. The ends lost 4 bases at V and 5 bases at J; junction bases unmatched: 5. The CDR3 is made up of 14 amino acids. CDR1 is WNHNN and CDR2 is SYGVQD in the germline V gene (reference sequence). Here the CDR3 reads CASSGTGGTNEQYF. The CDR3 bases are TGCGCCAGCAGTGGGACAGGGGGGACAAACGAGCAGTACTTC.

V usage is TRBV7-6 and J usage is TRBJ1-1; D perhaps matches TRBD1 (5 bases). With 5 bases removed from V and 6 bases from J, the gap between germline ends came to 10 bases. CDR1 and CDR2 (germline): SGHVS, FNYEAQ. This CDR3 comprises 12 residues. CDR3 loop: CASSLWGAEAFF. The CDR3 nucleotides read TGTGCCAGCAGCCTCTGGGGGGCTGAAGCTTTCTTT.

The chain combines TRBV28 with TRBJ2-1; 9 bases map to TRBD2. Germline V gene data show CDR1 as MDHEN and CDR2 as SYDVKM. V lost 6 bases, J lost 1 base, and 7 bases stayed unmatched. The CDR3 consists of 16 residues. CDR3 sequence: CASSRSTSGSYNEQFF. CDR3 DNA: TGTGCCAGCAGCAGGTCGACTAGCGGTTCCTACAATGAGCAGTTCTTC.

In nucleotides, the CDR3 is TGTGCCTGGAGTGTAGACACCTTGAGCTCTGGAAACACCATATATTTT. This gives the protein CAWSVDTLSSGNTIYF. The J gene is TRBJ1-3, the V gene TRBV30; D unclear. Trimming took 0 bases from V and 0 from J, leaving 12 bases between them. CDR3 length: 16 amino acids. Germline V gene data show CDR1 as GTSNPN and CDR2 as SVGIG (reference sequence). The whole variable domain, filled in from reference TRBV30 and TRBJ1-3, reads SQTIHQWPATLVQPVGSPLSLECTVEGTSNPNLYWYRQAAGRGLQLLFYSVGIGQISSEVPQNLSASRPQDRQFILSSKKLLLSDSGFYLCAWSVDTLSSGNTIYFGEGSWLTVV.

CDR3 protein: CASSQFSGSAYNEQFF. DNA for the CDR3: TGCGCCAGCAGCCAATTCAGCGGGAGCGCCTACAATGAGCAGTTCTTC. The J gene is TRBJ2-1, the V gene TRBV4-1, with 8 bases fitting TRBD2. This CDR3 has 16 residues. Trimming removed 2 bases from V and 2 bases from J; junction bases left unmatched: 5. The germline gives CDR1 MGHRA, CDR2 YSYEKL.

The V and J genes are TRBV5-6 and TRBJ2-2; 8 bases fit TRBD1. Trimming removed 4 bases from V and 1 base from J; junction bases left unmatched: 3. Germline V gives CDR1 SGHDT, CDR2 YYEEEE. The CDR3 covers 15 residues. The CDR3 sequence is CASSPGQGNTGELFF. CDR3 nucleotide sequence: TGTGCCAGCAGCCCCGGACAGGGGAACACCGGGGAGCTGTTTTTT.

This chain joins TRBV7-9 and TRBJ1-4, with no clear D. The CDR3 has 16 residues. The V end lost 5 bases, the J end lost 4 bases, and 17 bases lay between the germline ends. CDR1 and CDR2 (germline): SEHNR, FQNEAQ (reference sequence). The CDR3 loop is CASSPRSGPYNEKLFF. The CDR3 DNA sequence: TGTGCCAGCAGCCCCCGCAGTGGGCCGTATAATGAAAAACTGTTTTTT.